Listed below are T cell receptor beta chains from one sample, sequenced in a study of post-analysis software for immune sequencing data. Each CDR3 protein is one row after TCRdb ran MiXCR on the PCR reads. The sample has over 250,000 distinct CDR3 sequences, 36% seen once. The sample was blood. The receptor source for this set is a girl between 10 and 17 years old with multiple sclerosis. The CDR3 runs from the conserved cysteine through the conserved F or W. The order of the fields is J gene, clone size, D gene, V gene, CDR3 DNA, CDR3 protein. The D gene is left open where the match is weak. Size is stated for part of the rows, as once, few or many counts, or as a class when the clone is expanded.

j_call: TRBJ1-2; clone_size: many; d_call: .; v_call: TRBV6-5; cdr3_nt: TGTGCCAGCAGCGAACGGGGGCTCTATGGCTACACCTTC; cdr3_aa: CASSERGLYGYTF
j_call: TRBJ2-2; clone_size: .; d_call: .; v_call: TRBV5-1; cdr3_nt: TGCGCCAGCAGCTCCTTCGACACCGGGGAGCTGTTTTTT; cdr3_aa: CASSSFDTGELFF
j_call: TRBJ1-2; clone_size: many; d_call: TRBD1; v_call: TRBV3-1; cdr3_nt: TGTGCCAGCAGCCAAGATCGGGGCGGGGACAGGGTGGACTATGGCTACACCTTC; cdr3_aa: CASSQDRGGDRVDYGYTF
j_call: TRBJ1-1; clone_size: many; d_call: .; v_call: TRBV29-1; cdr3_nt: TGCAGCGTTGAAAAGGTCAGCGAGAACACTGAAGCTTTCTTT; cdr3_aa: CSVEKVSENTEAFF
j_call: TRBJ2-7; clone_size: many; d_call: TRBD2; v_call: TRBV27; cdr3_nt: TGTGCCAGCAGTATGGGGGGGTCAACTGCTAACGAGCAGTACTTC; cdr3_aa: CASSMGGSTANEQYF
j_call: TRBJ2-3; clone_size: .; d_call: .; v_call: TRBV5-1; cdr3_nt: TGCGCCAGCAGCTTCCAGGGGAGGGGAGATACGCAGTATTTT; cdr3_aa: CASSFQGRGDTQYF
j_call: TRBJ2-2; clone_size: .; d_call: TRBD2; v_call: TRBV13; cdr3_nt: TGTGCCAGCCGTAGGCGGGAGGACGGGGAGCTGTTTTTT; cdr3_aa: CASRRREDGELFF
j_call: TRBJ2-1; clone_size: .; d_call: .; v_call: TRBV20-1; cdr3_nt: TGCAGTGCTAGACGAAGCGGGTCCAAGCAGTTCTTC; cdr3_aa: CSARRSGSKQFF
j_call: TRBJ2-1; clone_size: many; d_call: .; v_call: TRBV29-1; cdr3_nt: TGCAGCGTTGAGAAACGTGGCAGCCTCCCCTCCAATGAGCAGTTCTTC; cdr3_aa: CSVEKRGSLPSNEQFF
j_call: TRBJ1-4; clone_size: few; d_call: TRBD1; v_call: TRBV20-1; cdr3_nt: TGCAGTGCTAGGCCCGGGACAGGGAATGAAAAACTGTTTTTT; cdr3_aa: CSARPGTGNEKLFF
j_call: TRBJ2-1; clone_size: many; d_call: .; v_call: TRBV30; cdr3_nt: TGTGCCTGGAGTGTACAACGCAAGGGACAGCAGTTCTTC; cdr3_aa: CAWSVQRKGQQFF
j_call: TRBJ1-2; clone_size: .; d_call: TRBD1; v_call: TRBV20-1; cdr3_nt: TGCAGTGCCCCAGGACAGGGAGGGGGCTCTTTAGGCTACACCTTC; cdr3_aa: CSAPGQGGGSLGYTF
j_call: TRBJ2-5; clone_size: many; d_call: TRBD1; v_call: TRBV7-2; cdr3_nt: TGTGCCAGCAGCGTCGGGACAGGGTTTGGGACCCAGTACTTC; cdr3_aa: CASSVGTGFGTQYF
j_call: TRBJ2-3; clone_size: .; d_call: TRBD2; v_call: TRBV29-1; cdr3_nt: TGCAGCGTTGGCGGGAGTGGCCCAGATACGCAGTATTTT; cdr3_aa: CSVGGSGPDTQYF
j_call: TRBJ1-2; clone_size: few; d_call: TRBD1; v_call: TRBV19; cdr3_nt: TGTGCCAGTATTGGTGGACAGGGTTCCTTCTATGGCTACACCTTC; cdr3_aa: CASIGGQGSFYGYTF
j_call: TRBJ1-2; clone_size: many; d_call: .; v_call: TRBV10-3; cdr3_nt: TGTGCCATCAGTTTGAGGACCAACTATGGCTACACCTTC; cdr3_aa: CAISLRTNYGYTF
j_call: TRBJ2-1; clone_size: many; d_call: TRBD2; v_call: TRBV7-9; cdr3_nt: TGTGCCAGCAGCCGAGACATAGCGGGGGCCGACTACAATGAGCAGTTCTTC; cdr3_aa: CASSRDIAGADYNEQFF
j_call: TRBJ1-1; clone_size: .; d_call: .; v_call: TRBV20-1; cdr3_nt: TGCAGTGCTAGAGATCCGTCTATAGGGAACACTGAAGCTTTCTTT; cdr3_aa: CSARDPSIGNTEAFF
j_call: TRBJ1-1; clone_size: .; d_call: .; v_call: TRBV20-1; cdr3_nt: TGCAGTGCTAGGATTGGTGGCCGCGATATCACTGAAGCTTTCTTT; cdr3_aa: CSARIGGRDITEAFF
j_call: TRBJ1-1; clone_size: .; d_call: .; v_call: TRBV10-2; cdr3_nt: TGCGCCAGCGGGCCGGGGTTTGTCGCCACTGAAGCTTTCTTT; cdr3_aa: CASGPGFVATEAFF
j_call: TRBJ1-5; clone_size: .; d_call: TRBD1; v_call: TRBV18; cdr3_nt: TGTGCCAGCTCACGTGAGACAGGGAACAATCAGCCCCAGCATTTT; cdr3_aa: CASSRETGNNQPQHF
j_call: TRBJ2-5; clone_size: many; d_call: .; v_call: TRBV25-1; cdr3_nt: TGTGCCAGCAGTGAGGCAATAGCGCTCCGGGAGACCCAGTACTTC; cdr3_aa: CASSEAIALRETQYF
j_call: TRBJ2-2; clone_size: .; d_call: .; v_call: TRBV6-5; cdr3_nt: TGTGCCAGCACCCTTAGGGGGAACACCGGGGAGCTGTTTTTT; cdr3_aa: CASTLRGNTGELFF
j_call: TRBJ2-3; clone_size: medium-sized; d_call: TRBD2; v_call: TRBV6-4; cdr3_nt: TGTGCCAGCAGTGACACTGGCGGGGGGAATACGCAGTATTTT; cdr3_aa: CASSDTGGGNTQYF
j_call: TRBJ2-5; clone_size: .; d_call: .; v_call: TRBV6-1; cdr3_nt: TGTACCGGCAAGGCGTCGTGGGCAGGAGAGACCCAGTACTTC; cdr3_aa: CTGKASWAGETQYF
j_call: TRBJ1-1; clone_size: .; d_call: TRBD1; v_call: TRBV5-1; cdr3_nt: TGCGCCAGCAGCTTGGACTTGAGCAGGGGGAAAACTGAAGCTTTCTTT; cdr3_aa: CASSLDLSRGKTEAFF
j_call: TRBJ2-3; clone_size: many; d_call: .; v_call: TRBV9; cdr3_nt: TGTGCCAGCAGATCCGGGCCCGAAGGGAATACGCAGTATTTT; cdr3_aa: CASRSGPEGNTQYF
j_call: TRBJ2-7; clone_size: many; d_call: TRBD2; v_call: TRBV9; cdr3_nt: TGTGCCAGCAGCCCTCCGGCCGGCCTAGCGGGGACCTACGAGCAGTACTTC; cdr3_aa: CASSPPAGLAGTYEQYF
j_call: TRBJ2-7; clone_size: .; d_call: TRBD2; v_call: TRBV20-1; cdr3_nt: TGCAGTGCTATTAGGAGGGGCGGGGGATTATACGAGCAGTACTTC; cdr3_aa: CSAIRRGGGLYEQYF
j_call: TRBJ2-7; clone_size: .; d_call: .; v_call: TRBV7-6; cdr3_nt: TGTGCCAGCAGCGCGAGGCGGGGCGAGCAGTACTTC; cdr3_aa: CASSARRGEQYF
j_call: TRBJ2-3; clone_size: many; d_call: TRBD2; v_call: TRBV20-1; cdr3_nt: TGCAGTGCTAGGGATAGCGGGGGGGCGTCAGATACGCAGTATTTT; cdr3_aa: CSARDSGGASDTQYF
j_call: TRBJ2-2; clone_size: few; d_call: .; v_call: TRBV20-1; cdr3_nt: TGCAGTGCTAGAGCCACGAACACCGGGGAGCTGTTTTTT; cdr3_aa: CSARATNTGELFF
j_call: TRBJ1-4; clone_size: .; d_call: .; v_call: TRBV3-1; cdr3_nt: TGTGCCAGCAGCCAAGATAGGGAGGCGGCTAATGAAAAACTGTTTTTT; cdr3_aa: CASSQDREAANEKLFF
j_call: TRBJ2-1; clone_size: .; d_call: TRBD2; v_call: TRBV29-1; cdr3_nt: TGCAGCGTTTTCAGTAGCGGGAGCAATGAGCAGTTCTTC; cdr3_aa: CSVFSSGSNEQFF
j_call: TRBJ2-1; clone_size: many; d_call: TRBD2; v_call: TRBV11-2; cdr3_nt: TGTGCCAGCAGCCTAGCCGCTAGCGGGGGCCACAATGAGCAGTTCTTC; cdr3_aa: CASSLAASGGHNEQFF